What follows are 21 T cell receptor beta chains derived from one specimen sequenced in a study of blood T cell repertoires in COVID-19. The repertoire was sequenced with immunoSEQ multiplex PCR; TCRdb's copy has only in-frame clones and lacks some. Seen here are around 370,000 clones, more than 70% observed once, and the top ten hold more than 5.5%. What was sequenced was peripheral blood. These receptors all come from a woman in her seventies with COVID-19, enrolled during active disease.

CDR3 coding DNA: TGCACCAGCAGCCGACGAGAGGCTGAAGCTTTCTTT. It yields the protein CTSSRREAEAFF. The rearrangement links TRBV1 to TRBJ1-1. TRBV1 represents a pseudogene. This CDR3 region has 12 residues.

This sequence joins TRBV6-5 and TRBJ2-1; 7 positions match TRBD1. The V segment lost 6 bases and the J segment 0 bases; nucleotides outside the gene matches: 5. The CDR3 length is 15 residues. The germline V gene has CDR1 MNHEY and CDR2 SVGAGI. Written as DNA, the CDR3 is TGTGCCAGCAGAAAGGGGGCTGGCTCCTACAATGAGCAGTTCTTC. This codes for CASRKGAGSYNEQFF.

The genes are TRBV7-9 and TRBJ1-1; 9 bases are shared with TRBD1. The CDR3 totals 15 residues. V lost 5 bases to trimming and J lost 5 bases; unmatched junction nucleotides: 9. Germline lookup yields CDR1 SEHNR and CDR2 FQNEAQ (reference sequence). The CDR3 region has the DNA TGTGCCAGCAGCGACGCCGGGACAGGGAGGACTGAAGCTTTCTTT. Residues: CASSDAGTGRTEAFF.

For the CDR3, the DNA is TGCGCCAGCAGCTTGGCCAGGGGCGCGGGGGCCAACGTCCTGACTTTC. This translates into CASSLARGAGANVLTF. This sequence joins TRBV5-1 and TRBJ2-6, with D perhaps matching TRBD1 (6 bases). Between the trimmed V and J ends, which lost 0 bases and 4 bases, there was a span of 11 bases. The CDR3 totals 16 residues. Germline CDR1 and CDR2: SGHRS and YFSETQ.

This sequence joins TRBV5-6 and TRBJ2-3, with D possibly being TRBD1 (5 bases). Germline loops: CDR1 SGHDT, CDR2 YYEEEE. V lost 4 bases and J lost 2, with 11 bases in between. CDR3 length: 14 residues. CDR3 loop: CASSLGAPTDTQYF. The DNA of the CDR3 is TGTGCCAGCAGCCTAGGGGCCCCCACAGATACGCAGTATTTT.

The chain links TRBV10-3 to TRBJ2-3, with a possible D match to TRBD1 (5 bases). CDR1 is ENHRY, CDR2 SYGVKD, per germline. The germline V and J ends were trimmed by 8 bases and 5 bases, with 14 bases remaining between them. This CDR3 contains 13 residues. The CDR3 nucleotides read TGTGCCATCCAGCAGGGCAGGGAAGATACGCAGTATTTT. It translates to CAIQQGREDTQYF.

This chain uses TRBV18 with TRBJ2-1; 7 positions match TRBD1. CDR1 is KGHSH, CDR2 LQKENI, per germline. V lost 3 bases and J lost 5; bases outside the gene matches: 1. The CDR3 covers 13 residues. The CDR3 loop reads CASSPDRDNEQFF. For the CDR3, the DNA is TGTGCCAGCTCACCTGACAGGGACAATGAGCAGTTCTTC.

The CDR3: CAIWDRANTEAFF. CDR3 sequence (DNA): TGTGCCATTTGGGACAGGGCGAACACTGAAGCTTTCTTT. The chain joins TRBV2 to TRBJ1-1; 9 bases align to TRBD1. CDR3 length: 13 residues. Germline loops: CDR1 SNHLY, CDR2 FYNNEI. J lost 1 base, V lost 10 bases, and 4 bases had no gene match.

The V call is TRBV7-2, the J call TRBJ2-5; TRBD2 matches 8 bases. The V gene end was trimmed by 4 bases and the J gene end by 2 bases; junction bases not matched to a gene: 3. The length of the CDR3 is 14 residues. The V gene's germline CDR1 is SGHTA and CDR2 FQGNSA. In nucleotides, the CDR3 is TGTGCCAGCAGCTCGCGGGGGGTGCAAGAGACCCAGTACTTC. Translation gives CASSSRGVQETQYF. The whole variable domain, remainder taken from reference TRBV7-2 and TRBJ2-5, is GAGVSQSPSNKVTEKGKDVELRCDPISGHTALYWYRQSLGQGLEFLIYFQGNSAPDKSGLPSDRFSAERTGGSVSTLTIQRTQQEDSAVYLCASSSRGVQETQYFGPGTRLLVL.

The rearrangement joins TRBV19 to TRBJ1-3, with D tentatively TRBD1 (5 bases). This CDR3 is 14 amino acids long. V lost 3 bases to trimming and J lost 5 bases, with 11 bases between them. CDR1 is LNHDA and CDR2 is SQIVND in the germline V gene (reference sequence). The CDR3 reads CASSIPRARNTIYF. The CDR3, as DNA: TGTGCCAGTAGTATCCCCAGGGCTAGAAACACCATATATTTT.

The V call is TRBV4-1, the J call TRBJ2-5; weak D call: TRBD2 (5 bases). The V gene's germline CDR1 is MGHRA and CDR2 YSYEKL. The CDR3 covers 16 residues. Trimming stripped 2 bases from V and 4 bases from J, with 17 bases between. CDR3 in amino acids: CASSQPRRGAVETQYF. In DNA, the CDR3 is TGCGCCAGCAGCCAACCCCGACGGGGAGCGGTAGAGACCCAGTACTTC.

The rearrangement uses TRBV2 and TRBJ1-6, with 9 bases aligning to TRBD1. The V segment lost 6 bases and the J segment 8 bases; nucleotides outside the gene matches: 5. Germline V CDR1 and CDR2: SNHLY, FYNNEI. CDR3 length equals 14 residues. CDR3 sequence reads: CASRGTGIYSPLHF. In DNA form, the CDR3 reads TGTGCCAGCAGAGGGACAGGGATATATTCACCCCTCCACTTT.

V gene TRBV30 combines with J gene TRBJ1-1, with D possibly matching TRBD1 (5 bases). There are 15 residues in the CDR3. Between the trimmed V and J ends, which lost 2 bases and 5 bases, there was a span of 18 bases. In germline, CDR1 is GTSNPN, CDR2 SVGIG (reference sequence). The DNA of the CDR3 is TGTGCCTGGAGTACATTAAGCGGGGCGGGAACTGAAGCTTTCTTT. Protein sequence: CAWSTLSGAGTEAFF.

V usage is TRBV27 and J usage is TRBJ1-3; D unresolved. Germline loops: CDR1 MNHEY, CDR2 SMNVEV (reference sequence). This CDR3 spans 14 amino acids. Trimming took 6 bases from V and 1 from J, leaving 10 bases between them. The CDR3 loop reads CASREGGSGNTIYF. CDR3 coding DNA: TGTGCCAGCAGAGAAGGAGGGTCTGGAAACACCATATATTTT.

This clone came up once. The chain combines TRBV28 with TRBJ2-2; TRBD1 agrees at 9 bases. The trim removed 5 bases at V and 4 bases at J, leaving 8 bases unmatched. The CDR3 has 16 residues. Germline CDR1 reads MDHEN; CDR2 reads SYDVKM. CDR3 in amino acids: CASSPRDRVSTGELFF. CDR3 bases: TGTGCCAGCAGTCCTCGGGACAGGGTATCCACCGGGGAGCTGTTTTTT.

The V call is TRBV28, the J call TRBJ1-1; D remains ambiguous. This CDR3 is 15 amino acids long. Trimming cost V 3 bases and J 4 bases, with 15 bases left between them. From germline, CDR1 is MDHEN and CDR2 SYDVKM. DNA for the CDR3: TGTGCCAGCAGTTTGGTCCCGGGGAGGTTCACTGAAGCTTTCTTT. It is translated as CASSLVPGRFTEAFF. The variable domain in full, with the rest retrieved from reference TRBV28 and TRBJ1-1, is DVKVTQSSRYLVKRTGEKVFLECVQDMDHENMFWYRQDPGLGLRLIYFSYDVKMKEKGDIPEGYSVSREKKERFSLILESASTNQTSMYLCASSLVPGRFTEAFFGQGTRLTVV.

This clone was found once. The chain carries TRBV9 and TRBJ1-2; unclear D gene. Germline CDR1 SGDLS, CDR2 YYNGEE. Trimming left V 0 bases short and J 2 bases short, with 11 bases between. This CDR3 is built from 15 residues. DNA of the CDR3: TGTGCCAGCAGCGTAGGGAGGACGGTGAACTATGGCTACACCTTC. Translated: CASSVGRTVNYGYTF.

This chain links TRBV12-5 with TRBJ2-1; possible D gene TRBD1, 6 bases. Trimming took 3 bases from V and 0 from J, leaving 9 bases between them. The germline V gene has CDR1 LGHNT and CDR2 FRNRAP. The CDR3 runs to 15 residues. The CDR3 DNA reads TGTGCTAGTGGTTTCGGACAGAGCTCCTACAATGAGCAGTTCTTC. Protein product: CASGFGQSSYNEQFF.

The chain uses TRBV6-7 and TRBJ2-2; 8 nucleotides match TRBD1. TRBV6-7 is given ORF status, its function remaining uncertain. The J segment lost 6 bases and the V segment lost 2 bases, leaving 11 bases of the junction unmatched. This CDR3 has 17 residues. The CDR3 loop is CASSYIKDRALAGELFF. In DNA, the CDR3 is TGTGCCAGCAGTTACATAAAGGACAGGGCCCTCGCCGGGGAGCTGTTTTTT.

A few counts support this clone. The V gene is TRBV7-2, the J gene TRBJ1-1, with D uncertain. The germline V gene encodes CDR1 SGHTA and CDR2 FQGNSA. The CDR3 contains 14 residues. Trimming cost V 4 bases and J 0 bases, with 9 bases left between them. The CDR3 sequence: CASSSVRVNTEAFF. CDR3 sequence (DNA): TGTGCCAGCAGCTCAGTGAGGGTGAACACTGAAGCTTTCTTT.

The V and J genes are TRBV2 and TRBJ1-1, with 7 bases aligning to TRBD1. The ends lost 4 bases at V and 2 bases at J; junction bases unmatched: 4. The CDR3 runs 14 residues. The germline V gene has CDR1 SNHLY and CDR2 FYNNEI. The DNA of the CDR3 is TGTGCCAGCAGTGTAGACAGGGTCAACACTGAAGCTTTCTTT. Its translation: CASSVDRVNTEAFF.